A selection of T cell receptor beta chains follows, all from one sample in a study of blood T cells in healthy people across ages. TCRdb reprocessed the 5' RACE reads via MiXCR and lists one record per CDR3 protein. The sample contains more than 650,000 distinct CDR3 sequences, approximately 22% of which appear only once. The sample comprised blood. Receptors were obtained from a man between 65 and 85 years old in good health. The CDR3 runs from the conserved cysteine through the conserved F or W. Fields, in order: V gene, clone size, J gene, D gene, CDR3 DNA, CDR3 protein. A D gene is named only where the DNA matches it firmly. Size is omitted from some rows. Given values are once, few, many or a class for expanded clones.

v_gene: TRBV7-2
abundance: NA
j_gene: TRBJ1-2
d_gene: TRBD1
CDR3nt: TGTGCCAGCAGCTTAACCCCCCCAGGGGGCGTTATGGATGGCTACACCTTC
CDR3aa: CASSLTPPGGVMDGYTF

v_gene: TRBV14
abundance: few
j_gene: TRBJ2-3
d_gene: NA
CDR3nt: TGTGCCAGCAGCCAAGAGCTCCTAGAGAGGGATACGCAGTATTTT
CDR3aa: CASSQELLERDTQYF

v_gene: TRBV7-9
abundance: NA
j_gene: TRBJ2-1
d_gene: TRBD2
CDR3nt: TGTGCCAGCAGCGTACCTACCGGGACTAGCGGCAATGAGCAGTTCTTC
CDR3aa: CASSVPTGTSGNEQFF

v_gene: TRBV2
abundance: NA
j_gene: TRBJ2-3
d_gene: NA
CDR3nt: TGTGCCAGCAGTGAAGCTAGAGGGGGCACAGATACGCAGTATTTT
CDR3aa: CASSEARGGTDTQYF

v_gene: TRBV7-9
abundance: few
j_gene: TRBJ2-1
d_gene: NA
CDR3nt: TGTGCCAGCAGCTTAACTGGGAGTGAGCAGTTCTTC
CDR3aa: CASSLTGSEQFF

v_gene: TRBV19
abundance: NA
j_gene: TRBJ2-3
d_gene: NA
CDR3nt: TGTGCCAGTAGTATAGGCGAGAGCACAGATACGCAGTATTTT
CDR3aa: CASSIGESTDTQYF

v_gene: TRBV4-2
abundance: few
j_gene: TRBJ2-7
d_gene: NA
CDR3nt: TGTGCCAGCAGCCAAGGGACCGGGTATCAGTCCTACGAGCAGTACTTC
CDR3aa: CASSQGTGYQSYEQYF

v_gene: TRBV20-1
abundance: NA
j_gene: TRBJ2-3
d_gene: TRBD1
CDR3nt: TGCAGTGCCAGAGACAGGGCAAGGACAGATACGCAGTATTTT
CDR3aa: CSARDRARTDTQYF

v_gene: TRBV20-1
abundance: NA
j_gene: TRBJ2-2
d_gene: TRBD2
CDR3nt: TGCAGTGCTAGAGGGGGACTAGCGAACCCCGGGGAGCTGTTTTTT
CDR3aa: CSARGGLANPGELFF

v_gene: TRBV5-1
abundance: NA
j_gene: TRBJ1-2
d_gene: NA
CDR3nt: TGCGCCGGCAGGCCTGACGTAAACTATGGCTACACCTTC
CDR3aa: CAGRPDVNYGYTF

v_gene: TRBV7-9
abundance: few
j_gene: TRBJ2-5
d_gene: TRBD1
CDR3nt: TGTGCCAGCAGCTTAGGGGACAGGGGGCTTCAAGAGACCCAGTACTTC
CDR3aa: CASSLGDRGLQETQYF

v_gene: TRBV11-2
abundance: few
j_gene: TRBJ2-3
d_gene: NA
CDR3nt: TGTGCCAGCAGCTTAGAGTGGGGGCGCACAGATACGCAGTATTTT
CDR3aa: CASSLEWGRTDTQYF

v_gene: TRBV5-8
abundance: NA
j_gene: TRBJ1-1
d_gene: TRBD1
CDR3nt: TGTGTCAGCACCTACGGGACAGGGCCGAACACTGAAGCTTTCTTT
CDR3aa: CVSTYGTGPNTEAFF

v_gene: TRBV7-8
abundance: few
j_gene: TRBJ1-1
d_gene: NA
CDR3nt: TGTGCCAGCGGCTTAGCGGTTGCAAACACTGAAGCTTTCTTT
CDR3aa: CASGLAVANTEAFF